The 27 T cell receptor beta chains below come from one sample, sequenced in a study of blood T cell repertoires in COVID-19. Sequenced by immunoSEQ multiplex PCR; TCRdb stores in-frame clones only, minus some. Of a few hundred thousand clones listed, 80% to 90% were seen once; the top ten hold roughly 2.2%. Sequenced material: PBMCs or T cells enriched from blood (not recorded which). These receptors all stem from a man aged 25 to 40 who had recovered from COVID-19.

The chain recombines TRBV7-2 with TRBJ2-1; 14 bases agree with TRBD2. V gave up 1 base and J gave up 16 bases; unmatched junction bases: 9. Germline-derived CDR1 and CDR2 are SGHTA and FQGNSA. This CDR3 is 15 amino acids long. DNA of the CDR3: TGTGCCAGCAGCTTAGTGGGACTAGCGGGGGACGGGGAATTCTTC. Translated, it gives CASSLVGLAGDGEFF. The whole variable domain, filled in from reference TRBV7-2 and TRBJ2-1, reads GAGVSQSPSNKVTEKGKDVELRCDPISGHTALYWYRQSLGQGLEFLIYFQGNSAPDKSGLPSDRFSAERTGGSVSTLTIQRTQQEDSAVYLCASSLVGLAGDGEFFGPGTRLTVL.

The chain has TRBV19 and TRBJ2-4; the D gene is possibly TRBD1 (6 bases). Germline V CDR1 and CDR2: LNHDA, SQIVND (reference sequence). V was shortened by 1 base and J by 9 bases, with 13 bases between the two germline ends. This CDR3 region has 14 residues. CDR3 nucleotides: TGTGCCAGTAGTATAGTAGGGGGAGTGACCATTCAGTACTTC. Encoded protein: CASSIVGGVTIQYF.

The chain has TRBV19 and TRBJ1-6; D is undetermined. V dropped 3 bases and J dropped 7 bases, with 10 bases sitting between them. This CDR3 spans 14 amino acids. CDR1 is LNHDA and CDR2 is SQIVND in the germline V gene (reference sequence). CDR3 in amino acids: CASSILQANSPLHF. The CDR3 DNA is TGTGCCAGTAGTATTCTTCAGGCCAATTCACCCCTCCACTTT.

In nucleotides, the CDR3 is TGTGCCAGCAGCAAAGCCCCGGCAGGGGACTATGGCTACACCTTC. This translates into CASSKAPAGDYGYTF. The rearrangement links TRBV21-1 to TRBJ1-2; the table's D call, TRBD1, has no DNA check behind it. TRBV21-1 is annotated as a pseudogene. The CDR3 sequence is 15 residues long.

CDR3 loop: CASSPQEGYNSPLHF. CDR3 nucleotide sequence: TGTGCCAGCAGCCCGCAGGAGGGCTATAATTCACCCCTCCACTTT. This chain links TRBV9 with TRBJ1-6; D is undetermined. Looked up from germline, CDR1 is SGDLS and CDR2 is YYNGEE. V lost 4 bases and J 3 bases, leaving 11 bases between the germline ends. The CDR3 has 15 amino acids.

This clone turned up a few times. This chain connects TRBV5-4 to TRBJ1-2; D not resolved. Germline V gives CDR1 SGHNT, CDR2 YYREEE (reference sequence). The CDR3 is 15 amino acids. The V end lost 0 bases, the J end lost 4 bases, and 13 bases lay between the germline ends. CDR3 amino acids: CASSLDRSGPYGYTF. CDR3 sequence (DNA): TGTGCCAGCAGCTTGGACCGTAGCGGACCCTATGGCTACACCTTC.

The chain links TRBV6-5 to TRBJ2-7; no clear D. There are 15 residues in the CDR3. Per germline, CDR1 MNHEY and CDR2 SVGAGI. The V and J ends lost 6 bases and 2 bases respectively, with 17 bases between them. This chain's CDR3 is CASSDVPGQTYEQYF. The DNA of the CDR3 is TGTGCCAGCAGCGACGTTCCGGGTCAGACCTACGAGCAGTACTTC.

This chain's CDR3 is CASTPFNFDRTSPGNTIYF. In DNA, the CDR3 is TGTGCCAGCACTCCTTTTAATTTTGACAGAACCTCCCCTGGAAACACCATATATTTT. The chain joins TRBV21-1 to TRBJ1-3; whether TRBD1, the table's D call, matches the DNA was not checked. TRBV21-1 is recorded as a pseudogene. The CDR3 extends over 19 amino acids.

The genes are TRBV5-4 and TRBJ1-4, with 10 bases matching TRBD1. This CDR3 contains 16 residues. J gave up 3 bases and V 4 bases, and 6 bases lay outside the gene matches. In germline, CDR1 is SGHNT, CDR2 YYREEE (reference sequence). The CDR3: CASSTGQGRPNEKLFF. Here the CDR3 DNA reads TGTGCCAGCAGCACGGGACAGGGGCGACCTAATGAAAAACTGTTTTTT.

J is TRBJ1-1 and V is TRBV18; no firm D call. V was shortened by 3 bases and J by 6 bases, with 14 bases between the two germline ends. Germline loops: CDR1 KGHSH, CDR2 LQKENI. The CDR3 has 14 residues. CDR3 region: CASSPTSGSAEAFF. CDR3 coding DNA: TGTGCCAGCTCACCCACTTCGGGGTCCGCTGAAGCTTTCTTT.

The gene calls are TRBV9 and TRBJ1-5; weak D call: TRBD1 (5 bases). CDR1 and CDR2 (germline): SGDLS, YYNGEE. This CDR3 has 15 residues. Trimming stripped 0 bases from V and 7 bases from J, with 14 bases between. CDR3 in amino acids: CASSVDGGVGQPQHF. The CDR3 nucleotides are TGTGCCAGCAGCGTAGATGGGGGGGTTGGGCAGCCCCAGCATTTT. Full variable domain (outside the CDR3, taken from reference TRBV9 and TRBJ1-5): DSGVTQTPKHLITATGQRVTLRCSPRSGDLSVYWYQQSLDQGLQFLIQYYNGEERAKGNILERFSAQQFPDLHSELNLSSLELGDSALYFCASSVDGGVGQPQHFGDGTRLSIL.

The chain carries TRBV6-5 and TRBJ2-7; D may be TRBD1 (5 bases). The CDR3 is 15 amino acids. The V end was cut by 6 bases, the J end by 1 base, with 16 bases between. CDR1 is MNHEY, CDR2 SVGAGI, per germline. This chain's CDR3 is CASRPVPGMSYEQYF. CDR3 DNA sequence: TGTGCCAGCAGACCCGTGCCAGGGATGTCCTACGAGCAGTACTTC.

V is TRBV6-2 or TRBV6-3 and J is TRBJ1-6, with D possibly being TRBD1 (6 bases). Between the trimmed V and J ends, which lost 5 bases and 8 bases, there was a span of 19 bases. This CDR3 has 16 residues. Germline values: CDR1 MNHEY, CDR2 SVGEGT. The CDR3 coding sequence is TGTGCCAGCAGTCAGTCCCGGGACATTCTGGATTCACCCCTCCACTTT. Translating gives CASSQSRDILDSPLHF.

DNA for the CDR3: TGTGCCAGCAGTCCCCGTACTTTGGACACTGAAGCTTTCTTT. As protein: CASSPRTLDTEAFF. The chain uses TRBV27 and TRBJ1-1, with unresolved D. This CDR3 has 14 residues. The V end was cut by 5 bases, the J end by 3 bases, with 13 bases between. The V gene's germline CDR1 is MNHEY and CDR2 SMNVEV (reference sequence).

The chain has TRBV11-2 and TRBJ2-3; TRBD2 aligns across 8 bases. The junction had 13 bases not matched to a gene; V was cut back by 1 base and J by 1 base. CDR1 is SGHAT, CDR2 FQNNGV, per germline. CDR3 length equals 19 residues. The CDR3 sequence is CASSLGYFGASGRTDTQYF. The CDR3 nucleotides are TGTGCCAGCAGCTTAGGGTATTTTGGGGCTAGCGGGCGCACAGATACGCAGTATTTT.

This clone was counted a single time. The chain carries TRBV7-2 and TRBJ2-1; 9 bases agree with TRBD2. This CDR3 region has 16 residues. Trimming cost V 2 bases and J 0 bases; bases outside gene matches: 2. Per the germline V gene, CDR1 is SGHTA and CDR2 is FQGNSA. This CDR3 reads CASSLLAGSSYNEQFF. The CDR3 DNA reads TGTGCCAGCAGCTTACTAGCGGGGAGCTCCTACAATGAGCAGTTCTTC.

The chain carries TRBV4-1 and TRBJ1-2; 7 bases map to TRBD1. This CDR3 comprises 15 residues. Germline CDR1 MGHRA, CDR2 YSYEKL. Unmatched junction bases numbered 5, after V lost 1 base and J lost 3 bases. The CDR3 DNA reads as TGCGCCAGCAGCCAAGGATCCGGGACAGACTATGGCTACACCTTC. It encodes CASSQGSGTDYGYTF.

The chain carries TRBV29-1 and TRBJ1-1; D perhaps matches TRBD1 (6 bases). This CDR3 has 13 amino acids. Trimming took 8 bases from V and 3 from J, leaving 16 bases between them. Germline-derived CDR1 and CDR2 are SQVTM and ANQGSEA. CDR3 bases: TGCAGCCTAACCCACAGGGCCGACACTGAAGCTTTCTTT. It specifies CSLTHRADTEAFF.

This chain links TRBV7-9 with TRBJ2-1, with a possible D match to TRBD1 (5 bases). There are 14 residues in the CDR3. V lost 1 base and J 7 bases, leaving 11 bases between the germline ends. Germline assignment: CDR1 SEHNR and CDR2 FQNEAQ (reference sequence). CDR3 sequence: CASSLDRLGNEQFF. The CDR3 coding sequence is TGTGCCAGCAGCTTAGACAGGCTGGGGAATGAGCAGTTCTTC.

Comment on this clone: The sample has other DNA sequences that encode this CDR3 too. V usage is TRBV5-6 and J usage is TRBJ2-7, with 12 bases lining up with TRBD1. The CDR3 length is 13 residues. V shed 7 bases and J 5 bases; nucleotides not matched to a gene: 4. The germline CDR1 and CDR2 sequences are SGHDT and YYEEEE. The CDR3, as DNA: TGTGCCAGCGCGGGACAGGGGGCCAACGAGCAGTACTTC. Its protein is CASAGQGANEQYF.

This clone was detected once. V gene TRBV6-8 combines with J gene TRBJ1-3; no firm D call. V gave up 2 bases and J gave up 0 bases, with 5 bases separating them. Germline values: CDR1 MNHGY, CDR2 SAAAGT. This CDR3 is built from 14 residues. CDR3 protein: CASSYPRSGNTIYF. In nucleotides, the CDR3 is TGTGCCAGCAGTTACCCCCGCTCTGGAAACACCATATATTTT.

The chain uses TRBV5-1 and TRBJ1-1; possible D gene TRBD1, 6 bases. The ends were cut back, 7 bases at V and 3 bases at J, with 22 bases in the middle. The germline CDR1 and CDR2 sequences are SGHRS and YFSETQ. The CDR3 runs 16 residues. The CDR3 here is CASRTRDNHLDTEAFF. The CDR3 DNA reads as TGCGCCAGCCGAACCCGGGACAACCATTTGGACACTGAAGCTTTCTTT.

This clone was counted once. The chain uses TRBV2 and TRBJ2-2; no firm D call. The CDR3 is 15 residues long. Trimming shortened V by 3 bases and J by 4 bases, and 12 bases separated the two germline ends. In germline, CDR1 is SNHLY, CDR2 FYNNEI. The CDR3, as DNA: TGTGCCAGCAGTGAGCAGGCAGGTAGCACCGGGGAGCTGTTTTTT. Translated: CASSEQAGSTGELFF.

This sequence joins TRBV2 and TRBJ1-2; tentatively, D is TRBD1 (5 bases). The CDR3 spans 12 residues. V was trimmed by 3 bases and J by 8 bases, leaving 10 bases between them. Germline CDR1 SNHLY, CDR2 FYNNEI. CDR3 coding DNA: TGTGCCAGCAGTGACAGGGTAAGCGGCTACACCTTC. Protein product: CASSDRVSGYTF.

The chain has TRBV7-9 and TRBJ1-5; a possible D gene is TRBD1 (5 bases). The V and J ends lost 5 bases and 7 bases respectively, with 9 bases between them. Germline CDR1 SEHNR, CDR2 FQNEAQ (reference sequence). This CDR3 has 12 residues. The CDR3 spells CASSRGDQPQHF. CDR3 nucleotides: TGTGCCAGCAGCCGGGGGGACCAGCCCCAGCATTTT.

This chain links TRBV5-4 with TRBJ1-3; D is ambiguous. The CDR3 has 15 amino acids. The germline CDR1 and CDR2 sequences are SGHNT and YYREEE (reference sequence). Trimming shortened V by 3 bases and J by 0 bases, and 10 bases separated the two germline ends. Here the CDR3 reads CASSYGRSSGNTIYF. The CDR3 bases are TGTGCCAGCAGCTATGGCCGGAGCTCTGGAAACACCATATATTTT.

This chain links TRBV6-5 with TRBJ1-2; 7 nucleotides match TRBD1. After removal of 0 bases from V and 6 bases from J, the junction contained 7 bases not matched to a gene. The CDR3 runs 15 residues. From germline, CDR1 is MNHEY and CDR2 SVGAGI. The CDR3 loop reads CASSYSDRERDGYTF. CDR3 DNA sequence: TGTGCCAGCAGTTACTCTGACAGGGAAAGGGATGGCTACACCTTC.